Below are 18 T cell receptor beta chains sequenced from a single sample in a study of blood T cell repertoires in COVID-19. Assay: immunoSEQ multiplex PCR; the TCRdb copy retains only in-frame clones and omits some. The sample has 140,000 to 150,000 clones, 75% to 85% seen once. What was sequenced was peripheral blood. These TCRs come from a man aged 65 to 79 who had recovered from COVID-19.

The chain uses TRBV2 and TRBJ1-5; 8 bases map to TRBD1. CDR1 and CDR2 (germline): SNHLY, FYNNEI. The CDR3 totals 17 residues. The J segment lost 3 bases and the V segment lost 5 bases, leaving 12 bases of the junction unmatched. CDR3 sequence reads: CASSFGTGGGFNQPQHF. CDR3 bases: TGTGCCAGCAGTTTCGGGACAGGAGGAGGTTTCAATCAGCCCCAGCATTTT.

The CDR3 loop reads CSVPGQGYEQYF. DNA for the CDR3: TGCAGCGTTCCCGGGCAGGGCTACGAGCAGTACTTC. V is TRBV29-1 and J is TRBJ2-7; tentative D call: TRBD1 (5 bases). V shed 5 bases and J shed 3 bases, with 11 bases lying between them. CDR1 SQVTM and CDR2 ANQGSEA come from the germline V gene. The CDR3 totals 12 residues.

This chain uses TRBV11-2 with TRBJ1-4; tentatively, D is TRBD1 (5 bases). Germline CDR1 reads SGHAT; CDR2 reads FQNNGV. CDR3 length: 15 amino acids. The V end was cut by 1 base, the J end by 4 bases, with 10 bases between. The CDR3 loop is CASSLGGTLNEKLFF. The CDR3, as DNA: TGTGCCAGCAGCTTAGGGGGCACACTTAATGAAAAACTGTTTTTT.

V usage is TRBV30 and J usage is TRBJ1-2; the D gene is possibly TRBD1 (5 bases). Germline-derived CDR1 and CDR2 are GTSNPN and SVGIG (reference sequence). This CDR3 is 16 amino acids long. With 2 bases removed from V and 3 bases from J, the gap between germline ends came to 19 bases. CDR3 in amino acids: CAWSPRGIRGYYGYTF. The CDR3 DNA reads TGTGCCTGGAGTCCACGCGGAATTCGGGGGTACTATGGCTACACCTTC.

The J gene is TRBJ2-1, the V gene TRBV6-5, with 8 bases aligning to TRBD2. CDR1 is MNHEY and CDR2 is SVGAGI in the germline V gene. This CDR3 contains 13 residues. The V gene end was trimmed by 7 bases and the J gene end by 8 bases; junction bases not matched to a gene: 7. The CDR3 protein is CASTRTSTHEQFF. CDR3 bases: TGTGCCAGCACTCGGACTAGCACGCATGAGCAGTTCTTC.

The chain has TRBV21-1 and TRBJ2-1; TRBD2, the table's D call, was not compared with the DNA. TRBV21-1 is a known pseudogene. The CDR3 has 18 amino acids. DNA for the CDR3: TGTGCCAGCAGCTCTCGCTCTAGCGGGAGTTTCCCGGGCAATGAGCAGTTCTTC. Amino acids: CASSSRSSGSFPGNEQFF.

The rearrangement uses TRBV4-2 and TRBJ2-3; 7 bases are shared with TRBD2. This CDR3 comprises 18 residues. V was pared by 1 base and J by 0 bases, with 10 bases of the junction left unmatched. Germline loops: CDR1 LGHNA, CDR2 YNFKEQ. The CDR3 DNA follows: TGTGCCAGCAGCCAAGTGGATAGGCGGGAGCCGAGCACAGATACGCAGTATTTT. Its protein product is CASSQVDRREPSTDTQYF.

CDR3 in DNA: TGCGCCAGCAGGTCCCTAGCGGGAGTGTACGAGCAGTACTTC. Its protein is CASRSLAGVYEQYF. The chain links TRBV5-1 to TRBJ2-7; 10 bases line up with TRBD2. This CDR3 is 14 amino acids long. After removal of 5 bases from V and 4 bases from J, the junction contained 6 bases not matched to a gene. Germline CDR1 is SGHRS and CDR2 is YFSETQ.

DNA for the CDR3: TGCGCCAGCAGCCAAGATCCCCCGCAGGGTGCATTTCGAACAGCTTTCTTT. Protein product: CASSQDPPQGAFRTAFF. The chain combines TRBV4-1 with TRBJ1-1, with D possibly matching TRBD1 (5 bases). V was pared by 0 bases and J by 10 bases, with 24 bases between. From germline, CDR1 is MGHRA and CDR2 YSYEKL. The CDR3 is 17 residues long.

The chain combines TRBV6-2 or TRBV6-3 with TRBJ1-2, with D possibly TRBD1 on 6 matching bases. The CDR3 extends over 17 amino acids. CDR1 and CDR2 (germline): MNHEY, SVGEGT. Trimming left V 5 bases short and J 3 bases short, with 22 bases between. This chain's CDR3 is CASSDVGERDNDYGYTF. As DNA, the CDR3 is TGTGCCAGCAGTGACGTCGGGGAGCGGGACAATGACTATGGCTACACCTTC.

This chain uses TRBV6-5 with TRBJ2-3; 7 bases map to TRBD1. This CDR3 contains 15 residues. The germline CDR1 and CDR2 sequences are MNHEY and SVGAGI. V trimming: 6 bases; J trimming: 1 base; junction bases outside the gene matches: 7. CDR3 residues: CASSETGRGTDTQYF. The CDR3 region has the DNA TGTGCCAGCAGCGAGACAGGGCGGGGCACAGATACGCAGTATTTT.

The chain combines TRBV3-1 (or the pseudogene TRBV3-2) with TRBJ1-2; possibly TRBD1 for D (6 bases). The length of the CDR3 is 13 residues. CDR1 and CDR2 from the germline V gene are LGHDT and YNNKEL (reference sequence). The ends were cut back, 1 base at V and 7 bases at J, with 10 bases in the middle. CDR3 residues: CASSQGQESGYTF. CDR3 DNA: TGTGCCAGCAGCCAAGGACAGGAAAGTGGCTACACCTTC.

In this sample, this clone turned up a few times. The rearrangement links TRBV6-5 to TRBJ2-2; D remains ambiguous. CDR1 MNHEY and CDR2 SVGAGI come from the germline V gene. This CDR3 is 12 amino acids long. Deletions cut 3 bases from V and 8 bases from J, with 7 bases between. The CDR3 is CASSYFPGELFF. As DNA, the CDR3 is TGTGCCAGCAGTTATTTTCCAGGGGAGCTGTTTTTT.

The V call is TRBV18, the J call TRBJ2-7, with a tentative D call TRBD1 (6 bases). Per the germline V gene, CDR1 is KGHSH and CDR2 is LQKENI. Trimming cost V 4 bases and J 6 bases, with 16 bases left between them. The CDR3 length is 14 residues. The CDR3: CASSLKAQGSEQYF. The CDR3 coding sequence is TGTGCCAGCTCACTTAAAGCACAGGGTTCCGAGCAGTACTTC. The full variable domain, completed using reference TRBV18 and TRBJ2-7, is NAGVMQNPRHLVRRRGQEARLRCSPMKGHSHVYWYRQLPEEGLKFMVYLQKENIIDESGMPKERFSAEFPKEGPSILRIQQVVRGDSAAYFCASSLKAQGSEQYFGPGTRLTVT.

The sample holds one count of this clone. The chain recombines TRBV7-6 with TRBJ2-3; 7 positions match TRBD2. CDR1 and CDR2 (germline): SGHVS, FNYEAQ. With 4 bases clipped from V and 2 bases from J, the junction kept 6 bases outside the gene matches. The CDR3 extends over 15 amino acids. The CDR3: CASSYGGGDTDTQYF. As DNA, the CDR3 is TGTGCCAGCAGCTATGGGGGGGGAGACACAGATACGCAGTATTTT.

CDR3: CASSSQGSTDTQYF. The CDR3 DNA follows: TGTGCCAGCAGCTCCCAGGGAAGCACAGATACGCAGTATTTT. The chain combines TRBV5-8 with TRBJ2-3; a possible D gene is TRBD1 (5 bases). Between the trimmed V and J ends, which lost 3 bases and 0 bases, there was a span of 8 bases. Germline-derived CDR1 and CDR2 are SGHTS and YDEGEE. The CDR3 spans 14 residues.

V and J are TRBV28 and TRBJ2-7; D gene unclear. CDR3 length: 11 residues. Trimming cost V 4 bases and J 3 bases, with 4 bases left between them. Germline V CDR1 and CDR2: MDHEN, SYDVKM. CDR3 in amino acids: CASSSFYEQYF. The CDR3 DNA sequence: TGTGCCAGCAGTTCTTTCTACGAGCAGTACTTC.

This chain links TRBV16 with TRBJ1-2, with D possibly TRBD1 on 6 matching bases. The V end was cut by 8 bases, the J end by 6 bases, with 16 bases between. The germline gives CDR1 KGHSY, CDR2 FQNENV. The CDR3 consists of 13 residues. The CDR3 reads CASYTDSRDGYTF. CDR3 sequence (DNA): TGTGCCAGCTACACGGACAGCAGGGATGGCTACACCTTC.